What follows are 3 T cell receptor beta chains derived from one specimen sequenced in a study of cytomegalovirus exposure and HLA in healthy donors. PCR was performed using 60 Vbeta and 13 Jbeta primers. Here immunoSEQ multiplex PCR was the method, and the copy in TCRdb shows in-frame clones only, minus some. The profile shows about 200,000 clones, roughly 70% of them singletons. Material for sequencing was PBMCs. The receptors shown here come from a man aged 35-49 years in good health and CMV-seropositive.

The chain has TRBV11-2 and TRBJ2-5; 10 bases fit TRBD1. Per the germline V gene, CDR1 is SGHAT and CDR2 is FQNNGV. The CDR3 has 16 residues. V trimming: 5 bases; J trimming: 5 bases; junction bases outside the gene matches: 11. In nucleotides, the CDR3 is TGTGCCAGCAGCATGGAGGGACAGGGGAGTTGGGAGACCCAGTACTTC. Amino acid sequence: CASSMEGQGSWETQYF.

The J gene is TRBJ2-3, the V gene TRBV19; D is unresolved. Looked up from germline, CDR1 is LNHDA and CDR2 is SQIVND (reference sequence). The CDR3 runs to 13 residues. Trimming removed 7 bases at V and 1 base at J, with 9 bases between. Here the CDR3 DNA reads TGTGCCAGTAAAATGGCGGGCACAGATACGCAGTATTTT. Protein product: CASKMAGTDTQYF.

This clone was found a few times. The sample has other DNA sequences that encode this CDR3 too. The CDR3 nucleotides are TGTGCCAGCAGCTTTCTGTCAGATACGCAGTATTTT. Translation gives CASSFLSDTQYF. The V gene is TRBV7-9, the J gene TRBJ2-3; D call uncertain. This CDR3 comprises 12 residues. Trimming shortened V by 3 bases and J by 4 bases, and 5 bases separated the two germline ends. Germline CDR1 SEHNR, CDR2 FQNEAQ (reference sequence).